Given below is one TCR beta chain in context. Its antigen remains unknown. This specimen comes from a study of CD8 T cells in Susac syndrome. About the research overall: At blood draw, Susac syndrome patients were therapy-naive, on corticosteroids, or on intravenous immunoglobulin alone. Study outcomes and limitations: Within Susac syndrome CD4+ T cell repertoires, clonal expansion was not evident.

Peripheral blood CD8+ and CD4+ T cells were profiled by TCR beta sequencing. V was pared by 2 bases and J by 3 bases, with 16 bases between. This CDR3 is 15 amino acids long. Germline CDR1 SQVTM, CDR2 ANQGSEA. With random hexamers, about 0.5 to 1 ug RNA was reverse transcribed. Multiplex PCR with immunoSEQ amplified the TCR beta CDR3 across 54 Vbeta and 13 Jbeta. TCRdb recomputed calls from the immunoSEQ multiplex PCR reads with MiXCR, one row per CDR3 protein. The sample has around 150,000 distinct CDR3 sequences, approximately 94% seen once. The genes are TRBV29-1 and TRBJ1-2; a possible D gene is TRBD1 (5 bases). Sequencing used CD4+ T cells from PBMCs. This receptor was obtained from a human donor with Susac syndrome. CDR3 residues: CSVESGGISDYGYTF. In nucleotides, the CDR3 is TGCAGCGTTGAATCTGGGGGAATATCTGACTATGGCTACACCTTC.